The 24 T cell receptor beta chains presented below share a single source sample, sequenced in a study of shared clonotypes between healthy human individuals. The naive CD8 subset, CD45RO-negative cells positively selected for CCR7, excluded terminally differentiated effector memory CD45RA+ cells. The assay was immunoSEQ multiplex PCR, and TCRdb's table has in-frame clones only and misses some. The table lists 800,000 or so clones, around 96% of them singletons. Material: naive CD8+ T cells sorted from blood. The origin of the receptors is a young man in good health.

This clone was recorded once. Relative to the germline gene, one junction end is altered; a read error may explain this. The chain combines TRBV7-7 with TRBJ2-1, with D possibly TRBD1 on 6 matching bases. The CDR3 extends over 15 amino acids. Germline-derived CDR1 and CDR2 are SSHAT and FNYEAQ (reference sequence). The CDR3 here is CASSTGPHQDNEQFF. For the CDR3, the DNA is TGTGCTAGCAGTACAGGGCCCCATCAGGACAATGAGCAGTTCTTC. The whole variable domain, remainder taken from reference TRBV7-7 and TRBJ2-1, is GAGVSQSPRYKVTKRGQDVTLRCDPISSHATLYWYQQALGQGPEFLTYFNYEAQPDKSGLPSDRFSAERPEGSISTLTIQRTEQRDSAMYRCASSTGPHQDNEQFFGPGTRLTVL.

The rearrangement joins TRBV14 to TRBJ2-3; D could derive from TRBD1 or TRBD2 (6 bases each). The CDR3 totals 17 residues. Trimming took 1 base from V and 2 from J, leaving 16 bases between them. Germline V gene lookup returns CDR1 SGHDN and CDR2 FVKESK. The CDR3 bases are TGTGCCAGCAGCCAAGGATTGGGGGGCCGGGCCACAGATACGCAGTATTTT. Protein sequence: CASSQGLGGRATDTQYF.

The chain joins TRBV29-1 to TRBJ1-2; the D gene is possibly TRBD1 (6 bases). V gave up 6 bases and J gave up 4 bases, with 9 bases separating them. The CDR3 length is 11 residues. Germline CDR1 SQVTM, CDR2 ANQGSEA. CDR3 DNA sequence: TGCAGCGTGAGGACAGTCTATGGCTACACCTTC. Its translation is CSVRTVYGYTF.

The chain recombines TRBV9 with TRBJ2-1, with a possible D match to TRBD1 (6 bases). Germline V gives CDR1 SGDLS, CDR2 YYNGEE. The CDR3 runs to 11 residues. V was cut by 6 bases and J by 7 bases, with 8 bases left in between. The CDR3: CASTRGNEQFF. DNA for the CDR3: TGTGCCAGCACTAGGGGGAATGAGCAGTTCTTC.

The chain recombines TRBV7-9 with TRBJ2-7, with D unresolved. Germline CDR1 reads SEHNR; CDR2 reads FQNEAQ (reference sequence). The CDR3 extends over 14 amino acids. Trimming stripped 5 bases from V and 3 bases from J, with 14 bases between. The CDR3 protein is CASSKEDGVYEQYF. CDR3 DNA sequence: TGTGCCAGCAGCAAAGAGGACGGCGTCTACGAGCAGTACTTC.

This chain links TRBV7-9 with TRBJ1-1; unclear D gene. The CDR3 loop spans 13 amino acids. Germline V gives CDR1 SEHNR, CDR2 FQNEAQ (reference sequence). V dropped 3 bases and J dropped 1 base, with 6 bases sitting between them. The CDR3 spells CASSFWSNTEAFF. The CDR3 region has the DNA TGTGCCAGCAGCTTTTGGTCGAACACTGAAGCTTTCTTT.

V gene TRBV7-9 combines with J gene TRBJ1-5; maybe TRBD1 (5 bases). Trimming pared 8 bases from V and 6 bases from J, leaving 11 bases between. The CDR3 sequence is 12 residues long. Germline V CDR1 and CDR2: SEHNR, FQNEAQ (reference sequence). The CDR3 DNA reads as TGTGCCAGCGGGGTTGGGGGTCAGCCCCAGCATTTT. This sequence encodes CASGVGGQPQHF.

The rearrangement uses TRBV19 and TRBJ2-2, with D possibly being TRBD1 (6 bases). The germline V gene encodes CDR1 LNHDA and CDR2 SQIVND (reference sequence). V was shortened by 6 bases and J by 1 base, with 9 bases between the two germline ends. The length of the CDR3 is 14 residues. CDR3 in amino acids: CASSQGWNTGELFF. CDR3 nucleotides: TGTGCCAGTAGCCAGGGGTGGAACACCGGGGAGCTGTTTTTT.

V usage is TRBV19 and J usage is TRBJ2-7; 10 bases are shared with TRBD2. CDR1 LNHDA and CDR2 SQIVND come from the germline V gene (reference sequence). CDR3 length: 14 residues. With V trimmed by 7 bases and J by 4 bases, 7 bases remained unmatched. CDR3 nucleotides: TGTGCCAGTACCCCGGGAGCGGGAGGGTACGAGCAGTACTTC. This gives the protein CASTPGAGGYEQYF.

This clone was counted a single time. CDR3 coding DNA: TGTGCCAGCAGTGATCTCAGGGGCAGCAACAATGAGCAGTTCTTC. It specifies CASSDLRGSNNEQFF. The chain couples TRBV6-1 to TRBJ2-1, with D perhaps TRBD1 (6 bases). Germline CDR1 is MNHNS and CDR2 is SASEGT. V dropped 3 bases and J dropped 5 bases, with 14 bases sitting between them. This CDR3 is 15 amino acids long.

Comments on this clone: Distinct nucleotide sequences in the sample also encode this CDR3. This rearrangement joins TRBV11-2 to TRBJ2-7; no clear D gene. Germline V gene sequence: CDR1 SGHAT, CDR2 FQNNGV. The CDR3 runs 11 residues. The V and J ends lost 6 bases and 3 bases respectively, with 6 bases between them. This chain's CDR3 is CASSSSYEQYF. CDR3 DNA: TGTGCCAGCAGTTCTAGCTACGAGCAGTACTTC.

A note on this clone: This same CDR3 is encoded by further DNA sequences in the sample. J is TRBJ2-7 and V is TRBV29-1, with a possible D match to TRBD1 (5 bases). V dropped 1 base and J dropped 3 bases, with 7 bases sitting between them. CDR3 length equals 12 residues. Germline-derived CDR1 and CDR2 are SQVTM and ANQGSEA. The CDR3: CSVEGQGYEQYF. The CDR3 region has the DNA TGCAGCGTTGAAGGTCAGGGCTACGAGCAGTACTTC.

The V gene is TRBV21-1, the J gene TRBJ2-1; no DNA check was done on the table's D call, TRBD1. TRBV21-1 is a pseudogene locus. The CDR3 loop spans 13 amino acids. CDR3 amino acids: CASSTQGSDEQFF. CDR3 nucleotide sequence: TGTGCCAGCAGCACCCAGGGTTCGGATGAGCAGTTCTTC.

This chain connects TRBV27 to TRBJ1-4; TRBD1 agrees at 9 bases. This CDR3 has 14 amino acids. Germline CDR1 MNHEY, CDR2 SMNVEV (reference sequence). V shed 2 bases, J shed 8 bases, and the junction held 3 bases outside the gene matches. CDR3 sequence (DNA): TGTGCCAGCAGTTTACACAGGGGGCGGGAAAAACTGTTTTTT. Amino acids: CASSLHRGREKLFF.

The table lists this clone with a count of one. J is TRBJ1-5 and V is TRBV5-8; D uncertain. The V end was cut by 3 bases, the J end by 6 bases, with 4 bases between. There are 11 residues in the CDR3. Germline V CDR1 and CDR2: SGHTS, YDEGEE. CDR3 sequence reads: CASSYSQPQHF. The DNA of the CDR3 is TGTGCCAGCAGCTATTCTCAGCCCCAGCATTTT.

The V call is TRBV5-4, the J call TRBJ2-1; 9 bases are shared with TRBD2. Per germline, CDR1 SGHNT and CDR2 YYREEE (reference sequence). V dropped 4 bases and J dropped 8; count of bases not matched to a gene: 13. The CDR3 extends over 16 amino acids. CDR3 sequence reads: CASSPTTGTSLDEQFF. CDR3 DNA sequence: TGTGCCAGCAGCCCCACAACCGGGACTAGCTTAGATGAGCAGTTCTTC.

The rearrangement links TRBV7-9 to TRBJ1-3; D gene ambiguous. Trimming removed 1 base at V and 2 bases at J, with 6 bases between. Germline assignment: CDR1 SEHNR and CDR2 FQNEAQ (reference sequence). This CDR3 spans 14 amino acids. The CDR3 coding sequence is TGTGCCAGCAGCTTAGTAGGACCTGGAAACACCATATATTTT. Its translation is CASSLVGPGNTIYF.

The chain is built from TRBV5-1 and TRBJ2-7, with D possibly TRBD1 on 6 matching bases. Germline lookup yields CDR1 SGHRS and CDR2 YFSETQ. This CDR3 spans 15 amino acids. The germline V and J ends were trimmed by 5 bases and 5 bases, with 20 bases remaining between them. The CDR3 nucleotides read TGCGCCAGCAGGGATTTTGACAGGCCCCTAGACGAGCAGTACTTC. The encoded protein is CASRDFDRPLDEQYF.

The chain recombines TRBV5-1 with TRBJ2-7; possibly TRBD2 for D (6 bases). V was pared by 4 bases and J by 0 bases, with 11 bases between. Germline V gene lookup returns CDR1 SGHRS and CDR2 YFSETQ. This CDR3 is built from 14 residues. Written as DNA, the CDR3 is TGCGCCAGCAGCCCCCGGGGGTCCTCCTACGAGCAGTACTTC. It encodes CASSPRGSSYEQYF.

This chain links TRBV28 with TRBJ1-1; D is unclear. The germline CDR1 and CDR2 sequences are MDHEN and SYDVKM. CDR3 length: 14 amino acids. With 3 bases removed from V and 1 base from J, the gap between germline ends came to 9 bases. The CDR3 nucleotides are TGTGCCAGCAGTTTGCTCCCAGAGAACACTGAAGCTTTCTTT. Encoded protein: CASSLLPENTEAFF. Drawing the rest from reference TRBV28 and TRBJ1-1, the complete variable domain is DVKVTQSSRYLVKRTGEKVFLECVQDMDHENMFWYRQDPGLGLRLIYFSYDVKMKEKGDIPEGYSVSREKKERFSLILESASTNQTSMYLCASSLLPENTEAFFGQGTRLTVV.

CDR3 amino acids: CASKAPQGPIYEQYF. CDR3 bases: TGTGCCAGTAAGGCTCCGCAGGGGCCAATCTACGAGCAGTACTTC. The chain combines TRBV19 with TRBJ2-7, with D maybe TRBD1 (6 bases). The V gene lost 7 bases and the J gene lost 3 bases, with 19 bases spanning the gap. CDR1 is LNHDA, CDR2 SQIVND, per germline (reference sequence). The CDR3 extends over 15 amino acids.

The chain uses TRBV7-8 and TRBJ2-1; 7 positions agree with TRBD1. Germline CDR1 is SGHVS and CDR2 is FQNEAQ. J was trimmed by 0 bases and V by 3 bases; bases with no gene match: 11. The CDR3 is 18 amino acids. Written as DNA, the CDR3 is TGTGCCAGCAGCTTCCCTCGGTTCGGGACAGCCTCCTACAATGAGCAGTTCTTC. It yields the protein CASSFPRFGTASYNEQFF. Supplemented by reference TRBV7-8 and TRBJ2-1, the full variable domain reads GAGVSQSPRYKVAKRGQDVALRCDPISGHVSLFWYQQALGQGPEFLTYFQNEAQLDKSGLPSDRFFAERPEGSVSTLKIQRTQQEDSAVYLCASSFPRFGTASYNEQFFGPGTRLTVL.

This clone appeared a single time. V and J are TRBV12-2 and TRBJ2-7; no DNA check was done on the table's D call, TRBD1. TRBV12-2 is a pseudogene locus. The CDR3 has 14 residues. The CDR3 DNA sequence: TGTGCAAGTCGCCTGCGGGACAGCGCCTACGAGCAGTACTTC. Its translation is CASRLRDSAYEQYF.

This chain links TRBV5-8 with TRBJ2-7; 8 bases match TRBD2. Germline lookup yields CDR1 SGHTS and CDR2 YDEGEE. The CDR3 has 13 amino acids. With V trimmed by 2 bases and J by 2 bases, 0 bases remained unmatched. The DNA for the CDR3 is TGTGCCAGCAGCTTTAGCGGGGCCTACGAGCAGTACTTC. This sequence encodes CASSFSGAYEQYF.